The 31 T cell receptor beta chains in this list originate from one sample, sequenced in a study of cytomegalovirus exposure and HLA in healthy donors. The PCR contained 60 Vbeta and 13 Jbeta primers. Produced via immunoSEQ multiplex PCR; TCRdb's table is partial and in-frame only. The profile shows over 100,000 clones, about 70% of them singletons. Material: PBMCs. These receptors were taken from a man aged 30 to 39 in good health and CMV-seropositive.

The CDR3 loop reads CATSGLTSGGTPYEQYF. For the CDR3, the DNA is TGTGCCACCAGCGGGCTTACTTCAGGGGGCACGCCCTACGAGCAGTACTTC. The chain has TRBV15 and TRBJ2-7; TRBD1 agrees at 8 bases. Germline CDR1 reads LNHNV; CDR2 reads YYDKDF (reference sequence). V gave up 5 bases and J gave up 2 bases; unmatched junction bases: 14. This CDR3 has 17 residues.

The chain is built from TRBV12-5 and TRBJ2-4; TRBD1 is a possible D gene (6 bases). Trimming pared 1 base from V and 8 bases from J, leaving 21 bases between. CDR3 size: 17 residues. Germline V CDR1 and CDR2: LGHNT, FRNRAP. The CDR3 reads CASGLAGTPVEGDIQYF. The DNA for the CDR3 is TGTGCTAGTGGTTTGGCCGGGACACCCGTTGAGGGTGACATTCAGTACTTC.

The chain combines TRBV2 with TRBJ1-3; 9 bases line up with TRBD1. Germline V gene lookup returns CDR1 SNHLY and CDR2 FYNNEI. This CDR3 contains 16 residues. Germline trimming cut 5 bases from V and 0 bases from J; bases unmatched to any gene: 5. The CDR3 is CASSLEDRGSGNTIYF. CDR3 sequence (DNA): TGTGCCAGCAGTCTCGAGGACAGGGGCTCTGGAAACACCATATATTTT.

The chain employs TRBV5-4 and TRBJ1-1; D is perhaps TRBD1 (6 bases). Trimming cost V 4 bases and J 6 bases, with 16 bases left between them. The CDR3 consists of 14 residues. Per the germline V gene, CDR1 is SGHNT and CDR2 is YYREEE (reference sequence). The CDR3 DNA sequence: TGTGCCAGCAGCCTCGACAGGACTGGCTCTGAAGCTTTCTTT. Its translation: CASSLDRTGSEAFF.

The rearrangement links TRBV10-3 to TRBJ1-5; weak D call: TRBD1 (6 bases). Germline V CDR1 and CDR2: ENHRY, SYGVKD. The CDR3 consists of 15 residues. Trimming removed 3 bases at V and 2 bases at J, with 11 bases between. CDR3 in amino acids: CAISEGRGGNQPQHF. CDR3 in DNA: TGTGCCATCAGTGAAGGCAGGGGAGGCAATCAGCCCCAGCATTTT.

J is TRBJ2-7 and V is TRBV6-6; tentative D call: TRBD2 (5 bases). Deletions cut 7 bases from V and 6 bases from J, with 19 bases between. The germline gives CDR1 MNHNY, CDR2 SVGAGI (reference sequence). This CDR3 has 14 residues. CDR3 amino acids: CASNLAGSVSEQYF. CDR3 bases: TGTGCCAGCAACCTCGCGGGTTCCGTTTCCGAGCAGTACTTC.

This chain joins TRBV5-1 and TRBJ1-1; TRBD1 is a possible D gene (6 bases). V was shortened by 0 bases and J by 5 bases, with 17 bases between the two germline ends. Per germline, CDR1 SGHRS and CDR2 YFSETQ. CDR3 length equals 16 residues. CDR3 loop: CASSLGGTGGRTEAFF. In DNA, the CDR3 is TGCGCCAGCAGCTTGGGTGGAACGGGGGGCAGGACTGAAGCTTTCTTT.

The chain is built from TRBV4-1 and TRBJ2-7; 9 bases fit TRBD2. V was pared by 6 bases and J by 2 bases, with 11 bases of the junction left unmatched. Germline CDR1 and CDR2: MGHRA and YSYEKL. The CDR3 covers 16 residues. CDR3 region: CASSTPKRGVTYEQYF. The CDR3 DNA reads TGCGCCAGCAGTACTCCGAAGCGGGGGGTTACCTACGAGCAGTACTTC.

V gene TRBV7-6 combines with J gene TRBJ2-1; 8 bases line up with TRBD2. This CDR3 has 16 residues. From germline, CDR1 is SGHVS and CDR2 FNYEAQ. The V and J ends lost 7 bases and 9 bases, in that order; junction bases with no gene match: 17. This CDR3 reads CASTPGVRGDYAEQFF. In nucleotides, the CDR3 is TGTGCCAGCACGCCTGGGGTGCGGGGGGATTACGCTGAGCAGTTCTTC.

The chain combines TRBV11-3 with TRBJ2-1; 9 nucleotides agree with TRBD2. The length of the CDR3 is 15 residues. Germline V CDR1 and CDR2: SGHNT, YENEEA. V was clipped by 5 bases and J by 5 bases; unmatched bases: 7. The CDR3 protein is CASSPAGGSDNEQFF. The CDR3 DNA follows: TGTGCCAGCAGCCCAGCGGGGGGTTCAGACAATGAGCAGTTCTTC.

This clone was counted between two and nine times. J is TRBJ2-1 and V is TRBV5-4; 8 bases agree with TRBD2. This CDR3 region has 16 residues. Trimming cost V 0 bases and J 6 bases; bases outside gene matches: 8. The germline gives CDR1 SGHNT, CDR2 YYREEE (reference sequence). The CDR3, as DNA: TGTGCCAGCAGCTTGGCATCCGGGGGGGGCATCAATGAGCAGTTCTTC. Encoded protein: CASSLASGGGINEQFF.

The chain joins TRBV2 to TRBJ2-5; D is undetermined. The V and J ends lost 4 bases and 5 bases respectively, with 14 bases between them. The germline gives CDR1 SNHLY, CDR2 FYNNEI. This CDR3 is built from 14 residues. The CDR3, as DNA: TGTGCCAGCAGTGGACTCACGATTCGGGAGACCCAGTACTTC. Residues: CASSGLTIRETQYF.

The rearrangement links TRBV30 to TRBJ1-2; possible D gene TRBD1, 6 bases. From germline, CDR1 is GTSNPN and CDR2 SVGIG (reference sequence). V shed 3 bases and J shed 4 bases, with 12 bases lying between them. This CDR3 is built from 13 residues. CDR3 loop: CAWREDSPYGYTF. The CDR3, as DNA: TGTGCCTGGAGAGAGGACAGTCCCTATGGCTACACCTTC.

V gene TRBV28 combines with J gene TRBJ2-7; 7 bases fit TRBD1. Germline V CDR1 and CDR2: MDHEN, SYDVKM. Germline trimming cut 2 bases from V and 7 bases from J; bases unmatched to any gene: 5. This CDR3 contains 13 residues. The CDR3 sequence is CASSLGTVWEQYF. DNA of the CDR3: TGTGCCAGCAGTTTAGGGACAGTGTGGGAGCAGTACTTC.

The chain is built from TRBV5-1 and TRBJ2-5; D ambiguous. The CDR3 is made up of 17 amino acids. Per germline, CDR1 SGHRS and CDR2 YFSETQ. V was trimmed by 0 bases and J by 7 bases, leaving 22 bases between them. CDR3 nucleotides: TGCGCCAGCAGCTTGGAGATCGGAGCGTCCCTATCCCGGACCCAGTACTTC. This gives the protein CASSLEIGASLSRTQYF. The variable domain in full, completed from reference TRBV5-1 and TRBJ2-5, reads KAGVTQTPRYLIKTRGQQVTLSCSPISGHRSVSWYQQTPGQGLQFLFEYFSETQRNKGNFPGRFSGRQFSNSRSEMNVSTLELGDSALYLCASSLEIGASLSRTQYFGPGTRLLVL.

This chain links TRBV13 with TRBJ2-2; TRBD2 is a possible D gene (6 bases). Germline CDR1 reads PRHDT; CDR2 reads FYEKMQ (reference sequence). Trimming stripped 4 bases from V and 0 bases from J, with 12 bases between. The CDR3 length is 16 residues. CDR3 amino acids: CASSYGTPANTGELFF. The CDR3 DNA reads as TGTGCCAGCAGCTACGGGACTCCCGCGAACACCGGGGAGCTGTTTTTT.

The V and J genes are TRBV28 and TRBJ2-7, with D possibly matching TRBD1 (7 bases). Trimming took 4 bases from V and 2 from J, leaving 15 bases between them. Germline loops: CDR1 MDHEN, CDR2 SYDVKM. The CDR3 has 15 amino acids. The CDR3 region has the DNA TGTGCCAGCAGTTCAGGGGGGACATACCCCTACGAGCAGTACTTC. Translating gives CASSSGGTYPYEQYF.

The chain combines TRBV28 with TRBJ2-3, with 14 nucleotides matching TRBD2. The V gene's germline CDR1 is MDHEN and CDR2 SYDVKM. V was pared by 3 bases and J by 12 bases, with 14 bases of the junction left unmatched. The CDR3 is made up of 17 amino acids. In nucleotides, the CDR3 is TGTGCCAGCAGTTTCCTATTAACGACTAGCGGGGGGGCGGTTCAGTATTTT. This sequence encodes CASSFLLTTSGGAVQYF.

This clone has a single count. This chain connects TRBV28 to TRBJ2-5; 8 bases align to TRBD2. The V segment lost 3 bases and the J segment 5 bases; nucleotides outside the gene matches: 14. The germline V gene has CDR1 MDHEN and CDR2 SYDVKM. The CDR3 covers 17 residues. In nucleotides, the CDR3 is TGTGCCAGCAGTTTTCTGTTCTCTCCGGGAGGGGTGGAGACCCAGTACTTC. Translated: CASSFLFSPGGVETQYF.

The chain uses TRBV5-6 and TRBJ1-2, with D uncertain. Germline loops: CDR1 SGHDT, CDR2 YYEEEE. CDR3 size: 13 residues. With 9 bases removed from V and 8 bases from J, the gap between germline ends came to 20 bases. This CDR3 reads CATCQARTHGYTF. The CDR3 DNA reads as TGTGCCACCTGCCAGGCGCGAACACACGGCTACACCTTC.

This clone is labeled as medium-sized. The genes are TRBV2 and TRBJ1-5; 10 bases map to TRBD1. The CDR3 is 17 amino acids. Germline V gene data show CDR1 as SNHLY and CDR2 as FYNNEI. After removal of 6 bases from V and 0 bases from J, the junction contained 8 bases not matched to a gene. CDR3 sequence: CASSVLGTGVSNQPQHF. The CDR3 DNA is TGTGCCAGCAGCGTTCTGGGGACAGGGGTTAGCAATCAGCCCCAGCATTTT.

CDR3 loop: CASSPGTGGSGGANVLTF. The CDR3 region has the DNA TGTGCCAGCAGTCCCGGGACAGGGGGTTCTGGCGGGGCCAACGTCCTGACTTTC. V gene TRBV2 combines with J gene TRBJ2-6, with TRBD1 matching 11 bases. The CDR3 totals 18 residues. The junction had 10 bases not matched to a gene; V was cut back by 5 bases and J by 4 bases. Germline CDR1 SNHLY, CDR2 FYNNEI.

This sequence joins TRBV11-3 and TRBJ2-2; D remains ambiguous. This CDR3 comprises 14 residues. V was shortened by 1 base and J by 3 bases, with 6 bases between the two germline ends. CDR1 SGHNT and CDR2 YENEEA come from the germline V gene. Here the CDR3 reads CASSLGVYTGELFF. In DNA, the CDR3 is TGTGCCAGCAGCTTAGGTGTCTACACCGGGGAGCTGTTTTTT.

J is TRBJ2-5 and V is TRBV5-6; TRBD1 matches at 10 bases. The closer fit of TRBJ2-7 to the DNA end suggests the J call may be wrong. The length of the CDR3 is 14 residues. The germline V gene encodes CDR1 SGHDT and CDR2 YYEEEE. CDR3 DNA sequence: TGTGCCAGCGCCCATGGACAGGGGGCCTACGAGCAGTACTTC. This sequence encodes CASAHGQGAYEQYF.

In its sample, this clone was seen once. The chain is built from TRBV19 and TRBJ2-7, with 10 bases identical to TRBD2. Germline assignment: CDR1 LNHDA and CDR2 SQIVND (reference sequence). The trim removed 6 bases at V and 6 bases at J, leaving 8 bases unmatched. CDR3 size: 14 residues. CDR3 in amino acids: CASRSGGDTGEQYF. The CDR3, as DNA: TGTGCCAGTAGAAGCGGGGGGGACACGGGCGAGCAGTACTTC.

J is TRBJ2-7 and V is TRBV11-2; D is possibly TRBD1 (6 bases). CDR1 and CDR2 (germline): SGHAT, FQNNGV. This CDR3 has 16 residues. V was clipped by 3 bases and J by 1 base, with 16 bases between them. The CDR3 DNA is TGTGCCAGCAGCTTCCTAGTATTCAGGGGTTCCTACGAGCAGTACTTC. It yields the protein CASSFLVFRGSYEQYF.

This clone was seen a few times. This chain connects TRBV5-4 to TRBJ1-4; the D gene is possibly TRBD1 (6 bases). Between the trimmed V and J ends, which lost 3 bases and 0 bases, there was a span of 12 bases. From germline, CDR1 is SGHNT and CDR2 YYREEE (reference sequence). CDR3 length equals 16 residues. CDR3 nucleotide sequence: TGTGCCAGCAGCTGGCGGGGGGGCCCAACTAATGAAAAACTGTTTTTT. The encoded protein is CASSWRGGPTNEKLFF.

This clone was counted between two and nine times. This rearrangement joins TRBV4-1 to TRBJ2-7, with 8 bases fitting TRBD1. The germline V gene has CDR1 MGHRA and CDR2 YSYEKL. The V gene end was trimmed by 0 bases and the J gene end by 7 bases; junction bases not matched to a gene: 11. CDR3 length equals 16 residues. The CDR3 sequence: CASSQDLGAGGWEQYF. The CDR3 region has the DNA TGCGCCAGCAGCCAAGATCTGGGGGCAGGGGGCTGGGAGCAGTACTTC.

This chain links TRBV28 with TRBJ2-1; a weak D match, TRBD1 (5 bases). Germline V gene data show CDR1 as MDHEN and CDR2 as SYDVKM. V was cut by 7 bases and J by 9 bases, with 16 bases left in between. The CDR3 is made up of 13 amino acids. The CDR3 nucleotides are TGTGCCAGCAACCTCCAATGGGGCGGTGAGCAGTTCTTC. Translated: CASNLQWGGEQFF.

V gene TRBV30 combines with J gene TRBJ2-3, with D unclear. The germline CDR1 and CDR2 sequences are GTSNPN and SVGIG (reference sequence). CDR3 length: 13 amino acids. Trimming cost V 1 base and J 4 bases, with 9 bases left between them. The CDR3 sequence is CAWSGARADTQYF. The CDR3 DNA is TGTGCCTGGAGTGGAGCCCGGGCAGATACGCAGTATTTT.

V is TRBV5-1 and J is TRBJ1-4; possibly TRBD1 for D (5 bases). Germline V CDR1 and CDR2: SGHRS, YFSETQ. This CDR3 spans 15 amino acids. V was cut by 0 bases and J by 2 bases, with 8 bases left in between. CDR3 nucleotides: TGCGCCAGCAGCTTGGCAGGGTTCACTAATGAAAAACTGTTTTTT. This gives the protein CASSLAGFTNEKLFF. The entire variable domain, with the rest obtained from reference TRBV5-1 and TRBJ1-4, is as follows: KAGVTQTPRYLIKTRGQQVTLSCSPISGHRSVSWYQQTPGQGLQFLFEYFSETQRNKGNFPGRFSGRQFSNSRSEMNVSTLELGDSALYLCASSLAGFTNEKLFFGSGTQLSVL.